This T cell receptor beta chain was captured in a study of cytomegalovirus exposure and HLA in healthy donors. Study-wide results and caveats: Most TCR beta V segments were productive about 90% or about 30% of the time in an earlier analysis.

PCR employed 60 Vbeta and 13 Jbeta primers. Clones were sequenced by immunoSEQ multiplex PCR, and TCRdb holds only the in-frame ones, with some missing. The profile shows 100,000 to 150,000 clones, 74% of them singletons. A few counts support this clone. The antigen is undetermined. Source material: PBMCs. This receptor was identified in a woman between 50 and 59 years old in good health and CMV-seropositive.

This chain's CDR3 is CASSQGRYGYTF. The DNA for the CDR3 is TGCGCCAGCAGCCAAGGGCGGTATGGCTACACCTTC. The chain recombines TRBV4-1 with TRBJ1-2; no firm D call. CDR1 is MGHRA, CDR2 YSYEKL, per germline. The V gene lost 1 base and the J gene lost 5 bases, with 5 bases spanning the gap. CDR3 size: 12 residues.